The clone carrying this T cell receptor (beta chain) was counted many times. The antigen is unknown. This sample is part of a study of spatial heterogeneity in lung cancer. Study information: Samples were donated by 72 untreated early-stage non-small cell lung cancer patients. Those follow-up PBMC samples that were available underwent sequencing, at a median interval of around two years following resection. Study observations and caveats: Ubiquitous expanded tumor TCRs were observed in blood more at resection than follow-up.

Time point of the sample: blood at routine non-recurrence follow-up after resection. Every TCR cDNA molecule carried a tag that served as a unique molecular identifier. TCRdb reanalysed the 5' RACE reads using MiXCR and keeps one entry per CDR3 protein. The sample contains approximately 16,000 distinct CDR3 sequences, approximately 6.8% of which appear only once. The sequence was obtained from a male donor with early-stage non-small cell lung cancer. Sequencing was performed on PBMCs, taken at follow-up.

CDR3 residues: CASGGQGYSNQPQHF. The CDR3 DNA is TGTGCCAGCGGGGGACAGGGGTATAGCAATCAGCCCCAGCATTTT. The chain couples TRBV28 to TRBJ1-5; 10 bases align to TRBD1. With V trimmed by 8 bases and J by 0 bases, 4 bases remained unmatched. Germline V gives CDR1 MDHEN, CDR2 SYDVKM. This CDR3 is built from 15 residues. The variable domain in full, with the rest retrieved from reference TRBV28 and TRBJ1-5, is DVKVTQSSRYLVKRTGEKVFLECVQDMDHENMFWYRQDPGLGLRLIYFSYDVKMKEKGDIPEGYSVSREKKERFSLILESASTNQTSMYLCASGGQGYSNQPQHFGDGTRLSIL.